This TCR beta chain was found in a study of identical twins (dated by TCRdb to 2016 to 2017). In terms of the full investigation: To test whether fetal clonotypes persist, this study deep-sequenced TCR alpha and beta repertoires from monozygotic twins, from unrelated adults of various ages, and from cord blood. Replicate twin experiments were performed at different times using different library preparation protocols to rule out contamination. Results and caveats for the whole study, not just this receptor: Invariant T cells such as MAIT and iNKT could partly confound zero-insertion analyses, although diverse VJ usage argued against such confounding for most clonotypes. Because the same donors could not be followed over many years, the conclusions relied on cross-sectional statistical analysis. A weaker excess of twin sharing was found in beta out-of-frame sequences because the signal-to-noise ratio was lowered by fewer shared sequences. Compared with coincidental sharing between unrelated individuals, out-of-frame TCR alpha sequences shared between twins had an excess of sequences with low generation probability. Fewer insertions were carried by abundant cord blood beta clonotypes; a weaker similar trend was observed in young adult naive repertoires, while no such trend was observed in memory repertoires. Out-of-frame TCR alpha sharing in monozygotic twins was systematically underestimated by recombination models, whereas sharing between unrelated individuals was in agreement with the recombination models.

Only healthy Caucasian donors were included. The twin cohort comprised three pairs of female monozygotic twins, all aged roughly 18 to 30 years. The RNA used for TCR libraries was isolated from peripheral blood mononuclear cells. The library was generated by 5' RACE. The instrument was an Illumina HiSeq 2000. A universal primer binding site was introduced by template switching, and a unique molecular identifier was present in the final cDNA, enabling accurate counting of TCR cDNA molecules. First-strand cDNA for TCR alpha and beta chains was synthesized from specific primers in the conserved constant-segment region. To control for contamination, every cDNA library carried two barcodes: a SMART-Mk sample barcode plus Illumina barcodes. TruSeq adapter sequences and Illumina sample barcodes were added in two successive PCR steps. The Illumina HiSeq platform was used with custom primers to sequence TCR alpha and beta cDNA libraries. The original pipeline was this. Unique molecular identifiers were extracted from raw reads with MiGEC, and CDR3 positions were determined with MiXCR. Recombination models were inferred per individual with the repgenHMM and IGoR tools using an EM algorithm. Shared clonotype analysis was performed with the tcR package in R, normalizing sharing by the product of cloneset sizes. To study raw recombination free of thymic and clonal selection effects, out-of-frame nonproductive sequences were analyzed. TCRdb itself trimmed the public reads at Q25 with fastp, ran MiXCR and retained productive beta chains. CDR3 protein duplicates are merged, each entry listing the most common genes and DNA. Clone size and V and J calls follow TCRdb, not the original study. The sample records about 790,000 distinct CDR3 sequences, around a sixth of which are singletons. The ten largest clones take up around 13% of the sample.

This clonotype was seen a few times. No cognate antigen has been identified for it. The record has no base qualities; no much larger clone is one base away. Deletion took 3 bases off V and 6 bases off J, with a span of 24 bases between the germline ends. Including cysteine and phenylalanine, the CDR3 has 17 amino acids. The DNA shown is the 51-base CDR3, in frame from base 1. The sample also formed part of further work on T cells expressing NK-cell markers. Reported in the second study: Eight or nine donors provided sorted CD3+CD56+NKG2C+, CD3+CD56+NKG2C- and CD3+CD56-NKG2C+ T-cell subsets, whose TCR beta-chain repertoires were profiled. Of the eight sequenced donors, seven were found to be HCMV-seropositive and one was found to be HCMV-seronegative. To restrict sorting to alphabetaTCR-expressing T cells, an anti-gammadeltaTCR antibody was added in several experiments. In six donors, the dominant CD3+CD56+NKG2C+ clonotypes ranked among the top 10 CD8+ clonotypes, making up about 1.0-8% of CD8+ T cells. Those dominant clonotypes were again the most abundant among CD3+CD56-NKG2C+ cells in a handful of donors, at roughly 28.3-60.1%. Whether the expanded NKG2C-expressing T cell clones were specific for HCMV antigens remained unclear. All eight donors whose samples were sequenced were randomly selected healthy volunteers, three of them men and five women. A commercial ELISA kit detecting HCMV-specific IgG in serum was used to determine HCMV serostatus. For five or six donors, bulk peripheral blood T-cell repertoires were also sequenced from unsorted PBMC. MIGEC was used to demultiplex reads and group the reads by UMI, and MiTCR was used to assemble and quantify clonotypes. To exclude erroneous sequences, any TCR cDNA sequence not supported by at least two reads was discarded. The tcR package was used for downstream repertoire analysis, and clonotypes were matched across fractions by CDR3 nucleotide sequence plus V segment. VDJmatch was used to annotate antigen specificity against VDJdb, with one amino acid substitution allowed in CDR3.

The chain is made from TRBV12-3 or TRBV12-4 and TRBJ2-7; no confident D gene assignment can be made. The clonotype was recovered from a woman aged 18-29 years in good health. Material for sequencing was PBMCs. The CDR3 region reads CASSFSGPPDPLGEQYF. The base sequence is TGTGCCAGCAGTTTTAGTGGTCCCCCGGACCCCCTGGGCGAGCAGTACTTC.